A single sample is the source of the 10 T cell receptor beta chains below, sequenced in a study of T-cell memory formation after mild COVID-19. TCRdb used MiXCR to reprocess the 5' RACE reads, holding one entry per CDR3 protein. The data show about 68,000 distinct CDR3 sequences, 15% to 20% seen once. The sample taken for sequencing was PBMCs or a T cell subset sorted from them (not recorded which). The receptor set was obtained from an adult woman who had mild COVID-19 (a few samples of this study predate the infection). Cell type and time point are not known.

This clonotype was seen a few times. The V and J genes are TRBV6-5 and TRBJ1-5; 9 bases agree with TRBD1. This CDR3 region has 15 residues. The V gene end was trimmed by 0 bases and the J gene end by 4 bases; junction bases not matched to a gene: 1. Germline V gene sequence: CDR1 MNHEY, CDR2 SVGAGI. The CDR3 DNA reads TGTGCCAGCAGTTACTCAGGGACAGGGAATCAGCCCCAGCATTTT. Translation gives CASSYSGTGNQPQHF.

The CDR3, as DNA: TGTGCCAGCAGCTTAGGTCCCAATCAGCCCCAGCATTTT. Its protein product is CASSLGPNQPQHF. The chain links TRBV13 to TRBJ1-5; D gene unclear. This CDR3 has 13 residues. The germline gives CDR1 PRHDT, CDR2 FYEKMQ (reference sequence). V was trimmed by 0 bases and J by 3 bases, leaving 3 bases between them.

V is TRBV4-1 and J is TRBJ2-2; no definite D call. With 3 bases removed from V and 1 base from J, the gap between germline ends came to 3 bases. CDR1 is MGHRA and CDR2 is YSYEKL in the germline V gene. This CDR3 is 13 amino acids long. Here the CDR3 DNA reads TGCGCCAGCAGCCAGCTGAACACCGGGGAGCTGTTTTTT. This translates into CASSQLNTGELFF.

J is TRBJ2-1 and V is TRBV6-1; 10 nucleotides line up with TRBD1. From germline, CDR1 is MNHNS and CDR2 SASEGT. J lost 1 base, V lost 4 bases, and 4 bases had no gene match. The length of the CDR3 is 16 residues. The DNA of the CDR3 is TGTGCCAGCAGTGTTTGGGACAGGGGATCCTACAATGAGCAGTTCTTC. It is translated as CASSVWDRGSYNEQFF.

There are a few counts of this clonotype. This chain uses TRBV4-1 with TRBJ1-5; D is uncertain. V lost 0 bases and J 4 bases, leaving 16 bases between the germline ends. CDR1 and CDR2 (germline): MGHRA, YSYEKL. This CDR3 has 17 amino acids. This CDR3 reads CASSQDGAGFGNQPQHF. CDR3 bases: TGCGCCAGCAGCCAAGATGGAGCGGGGTTCGGAAATCAGCCCCAGCATTTT.

This clonotype was seen a few times. This sequence joins TRBV5-1 and TRBJ2-3, with TRBD1 as a possible D gene (5 bases). This CDR3 region has 14 residues. The V and J ends lost 2 bases and 3 bases respectively, with 10 bases between them. Germline V lookup: CDR1 SGHRS, CDR2 YFSETQ. CDR3 sequence: CASSLRTLTDTQYF. The CDR3 DNA reads as TGCGCCAGCAGCTTACGGACACTTACAGATACGCAGTATTTT.

The chain links TRBV6-2 or TRBV6-3 to TRBJ2-1; 14 nucleotides agree with TRBD2. The CDR3 has 15 residues. Germline-derived CDR1 and CDR2 are MNHEY and SVGEGT. V lost 6 bases to trimming and J lost 8 bases; unmatched junction nucleotides: 6. The CDR3 DNA follows: TGTGCCAGCAGCCCTGGGACTAGCGGGAGCGATGAGCAGTTCTTC. Translation gives CASSPGTSGSDEQFF.

The CDR3 DNA reads as TGTGCCAGCAGTTACGATCACCCTCACAGGGGAGGTGTGGAGACCCAGTACTTC. Protein: CASSYDHPHRGGVETQYF. The chain links TRBV6-5 to TRBJ2-5, with D maybe TRBD1 (7 bases). The CDR3 consists of 18 residues. Germline V lookup: CDR1 MNHEY, CDR2 SVGAGI. Between the trimmed V and J ends, which lost 2 bases and 5 bases, there was a span of 24 bases.

V is TRBV5-5 and J is TRBJ1-1; TRBD1 matches at 11 bases. CDR3 length equals 14 residues. Germline trimming cut 7 bases from V and 3 bases from J; bases unmatched to any gene: 5. Germline V gene data show CDR1 as SGHKS and CDR2 as YYEKEE (reference sequence). Here the CDR3 reads CASGGDRGYTEAFF. CDR3 nucleotide sequence: TGTGCCAGCGGCGGGGACAGGGGGTACACTGAAGCTTTCTTT.

The gene calls are TRBV5-1 and TRBJ2-1; unclear D gene. Germline lookup yields CDR1 SGHRS and CDR2 YFSETQ. CDR3 length: 15 residues. The germline V and J ends were trimmed by 4 bases and 0 bases, with 11 bases remaining between them. DNA of the CDR3: TGCGCCAGCAGCATAGGACGAAGCTCCTACAATGAGCAGTTCTTC. Its protein product is CASSIGRSSYNEQFF.